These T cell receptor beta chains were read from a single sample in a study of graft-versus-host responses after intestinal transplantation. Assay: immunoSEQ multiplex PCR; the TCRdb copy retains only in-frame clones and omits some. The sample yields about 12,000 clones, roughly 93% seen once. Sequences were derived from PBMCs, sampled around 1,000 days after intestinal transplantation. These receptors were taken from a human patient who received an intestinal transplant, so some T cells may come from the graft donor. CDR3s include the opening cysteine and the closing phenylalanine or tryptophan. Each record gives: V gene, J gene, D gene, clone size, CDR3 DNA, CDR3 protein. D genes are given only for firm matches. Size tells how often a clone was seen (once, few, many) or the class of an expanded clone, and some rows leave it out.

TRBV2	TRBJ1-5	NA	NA	TGTGCCAGCAGTCCCGGGTTGGTTGGCAATCAGCCCCAGCATTTT	CASSPGLVGNQPQHF
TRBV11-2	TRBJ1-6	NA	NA	TGTGCCAGCAGCTTAGCGAGGGGGGTTAATTCACCCCTCCACTTT	CASSLARGVNSPLHF
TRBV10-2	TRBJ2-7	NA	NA	TGCGCCAGCAGTTATCCGATTAGCTCCTACGAGCAGTACTTC	CASSYPISSYEQYF
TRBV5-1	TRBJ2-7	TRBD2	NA	TGCGCCAGCACCGACCCCATAGCGGGGGGGCTGGCCGAGCAGTACTTC	CASTDPIAGGLAEQYF
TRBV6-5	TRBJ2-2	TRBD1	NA	TGTGCCAGCAGTTACCTAACAGGGGCCGGGGAGCTGTTTTTT	CASSYLTGAGELFF
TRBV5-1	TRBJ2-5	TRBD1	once	TGCGCCAGCAGCTTGGGGGTCCTCGACAGGGCGGTCGAGACCCAGTACTTC	CASSLGVLDRAVETQYF
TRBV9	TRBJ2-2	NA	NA	TGTGCCAGCAGCGTAGGCCCGGACGCGAACACCGGGGAGCTGTTTTTT	CASSVGPDANTGELFF
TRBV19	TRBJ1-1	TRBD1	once	TGTGCCAGTAGTCAGGGACAGGGAGTAGCCACTGAAGCTTTCTTT	CASSQGQGVATEAFF
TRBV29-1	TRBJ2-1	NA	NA	TGCAGCGTTGGAAGGGGCAGACCCTCCTACAATGAGCAGTTCTTC	CSVGRGRPSYNEQFF
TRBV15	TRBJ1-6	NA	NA	TGTGCCACCAGCAGTAGGAGGGACGGATATTCACCCCTCCACTTT	CATSSRRDGYSPLHF
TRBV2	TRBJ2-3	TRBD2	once	TGTGCCAGCAAGCCAGCGGGGGGGCAAGATACGCAGTATTTT	CASKPAGGQDTQYF
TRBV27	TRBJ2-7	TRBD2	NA	TGTGCCAGCAGTTTACGGGGAGGGGAGCAGTACTTC	CASSLRGGEQYF
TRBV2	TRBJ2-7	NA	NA	TGTGCCAGCAGCAGGACAGAATACGAGCAGTACTTC	CASSRTEYEQYF
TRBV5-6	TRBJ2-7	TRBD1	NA	TGTGCCAGCAGCGGGGACAGCTCAAACTACGAGCAGTACTTC	CASSGDSSNYEQYF
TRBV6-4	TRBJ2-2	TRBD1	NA	TGTGCCAGCAGTGATACAGGGGCGAACACCGGGGAGCTGTTTTTT	CASSDTGANTGELFF
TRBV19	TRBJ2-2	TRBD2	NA	TGTGCCAGTAAAATGGGTCTAGCGGGGACCACCGGGGAGCTGTTTTTT	CASKMGLAGTTGELFF
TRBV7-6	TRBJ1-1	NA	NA	TGTGCCAGCAGCTTAGCGGGGGGAATGAACACTGAAGCTTTCTTT	CASSLAGGMNTEAFF
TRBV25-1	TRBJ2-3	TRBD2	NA	TGTGCCAGCAGTGAATCCACTAGCGGGGGCTTGAATACGCAGTATTTT	CASSESTSGGLNTQYF
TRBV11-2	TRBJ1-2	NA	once	TGTGCCAGCAGCCCTTTGTCCCCCTTCTATGGCTACACCTTC	CASSPLSPFYGYTF
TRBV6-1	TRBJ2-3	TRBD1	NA	TGTGCCAGCAGTGGGCGGGACAGGGAAACAGATACGCAGTATTTT	CASSGRDRETDTQYF
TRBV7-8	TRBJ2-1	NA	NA	TGTGCCAGCAGCTTACGGAGCTCCTACAATGAGCAGTTCTTC	CASSLRSSYNEQFF
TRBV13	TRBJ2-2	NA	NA	TGTGCCAGCAGCGTAAACACCGGGGAGCTGTTTTTT	CASSVNTGELFF
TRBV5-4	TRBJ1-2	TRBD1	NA	TGTGCCAGCAGCTCCCAGGGGGCACCTTATGGCTACACCTTC	CASSSQGAPYGYTF
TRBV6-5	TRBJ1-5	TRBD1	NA	TGTGCCAGCAGTGGTACGACAGGGTCCGGCCAGCCCCAGCATTTT	CASSGTTGSGQPQHF
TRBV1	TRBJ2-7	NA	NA	TGCACCAGCAGCCAAGCCGGACTAGCGGGGGAAGAATACGAGCAGTACTTC	CTSSQAGLAGEEYEQYF
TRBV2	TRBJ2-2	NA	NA	TGTGCCAGCAGTGGGAGCGGGCGGGTCACCGGGGAGCTGTTTTTT	CASSGSGRVTGELFF
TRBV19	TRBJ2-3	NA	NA	TGTGCCAGTAGTATTGAGAGCACAGATACGCAGTATTTT	CASSIESTDTQYF